Listed here are 20 T cell receptor beta chains from one sample, sequenced in a study of blood T cells in healthy people across ages. The use of a sample-barcoded 5' primer and a J-beta primer mix characterized a second PCR of roughly 7 to 12 cycles. A single record per CDR3 protein comes from TCRdb applying MiXCR to the 5' RACE reads. The data show 600,000 or so distinct CDR3 sequences, more than 20% seen once. Sequencing was performed on blood. These receptors all come from a man aged 65 to 85 in good health.

This clonotype was picked up a small number of times. V gene TRBV7-8 combines with J gene TRBJ2-1; possible D gene TRBD1, 6 bases. CDR3 length: 15 residues. Trimming shortened V by 5 bases and J by 8 bases, and 19 bases separated the two germline ends. From germline, CDR1 is SGHVS and CDR2 FQNEAQ. CDR3 sequence reads: CASSPVGGPGDEQFF. Written as DNA, the CDR3 is TGTGCCAGCAGCCCCGTAGGGGGTCCCGGGGATGAGCAGTTCTTC.

This chain links TRBV20-1 with TRBJ2-3; possibly TRBD2 for D (7 bases). Germline V gene data show CDR1 as DFQATT and CDR2 as SNEGSKA (reference sequence). The germline V and J ends were trimmed by 3 bases and 0 bases, with 19 bases remaining between them. This CDR3 comprises 17 residues. This chain's CDR3 is CSARVLGGGLSTDTQYF. DNA for the CDR3: TGCAGTGCTAGGGTATTGGGGGGGGGCCTCAGCACAGATACGCAGTATTTT.

The chain couples TRBV6-5 to TRBJ2-3; D is unresolved. Germline V CDR1 and CDR2: MNHEY, SVGAGI. V gave up 3 bases and J gave up 5 bases, with 3 bases separating them. The CDR3 covers 11 residues. The CDR3 DNA is TGTGCCAGCAGTTATCAAGATACGCAGTATTTT. Its translation: CASSYQDTQYF.

This clonotype turned up a few times. The chain recombines TRBV5-1 with TRBJ2-1; possibly TRBD2 for D (6 bases). Trimming took off 4 bases at V and 0 bases at J, with 11 bases between the two ends. In germline, CDR1 is SGHRS, CDR2 YFSETQ. The CDR3 covers 15 residues. DNA for the CDR3: TGCGCCAGCAGCGGGACTTTGAGCTCCTACAATGAGCAGTTCTTC. This sequence encodes CASSGTLSSYNEQFF. The whole variable domain, remainder taken from reference TRBV5-1 and TRBJ2-1, is KAGVTQTPRYLIKTRGQQVTLSCSPISGHRSVSWYQQTPGQGLQFLFEYFSETQRNKGNFPGRFSGRQFSNSRSEMNVSTLELGDSALYLCASSGTLSSYNEQFFGPGTRLTVL.

This clonotype showed up many times. The gene calls are TRBV5-1 and TRBJ1-5, with D hard to call. Trimming removed 3 bases from V and 0 bases from J, with 10 bases in between. Germline CDR1 and CDR2: SGHRS and YFSETQ. This CDR3 is built from 15 residues. CDR3 in amino acids: CASSSREYSNQPQHF. The DNA for the CDR3 is TGCGCCAGCAGCTCCCGGGAGTATAGCAATCAGCCCCAGCATTTT.

The chain couples TRBV28 to TRBJ2-1, with D unresolved. Germline CDR1 MDHEN, CDR2 SYDVKM. The length of the CDR3 is 12 residues. With 3 bases removed from V and 9 bases from J, the gap between germline ends came to 9 bases. This CDR3 is CASSFLNGEQFF. CDR3 nucleotides: TGTGCCAGCAGTTTCCTAAACGGTGAGCAGTTCTTC. Combining the CDR3 with reference TRBV28 and TRBJ2-1 gives the whole variable domain DVKVTQSSRYLVKRTGEKVFLECVQDMDHENMFWYRQDPGLGLRLIYFSYDVKMKEKGDIPEGYSVSREKKERFSLILESASTNQTSMYLCASSFLNGEQFFGPGTRLTVL.

This clonotype was picked up a small number of times. V is TRBV21-1 and J is TRBJ1-2; TRBD1 reflects the table's D call only, with no check against the DNA. TRBV21-1 is given as a pseudogene. CDR3 size: 17 residues. CDR3 loop: CASSPGDSPLFNYGYTF. CDR3 coding DNA: TGTGCCAGCAGCCCAGGGGACAGCCCTCTATTTAACTATGGCTACACCTTC.

This clonotype came up many times. This chain links TRBV5-8 with TRBJ1-5; 7 bases are shared with TRBD1. Germline CDR1 is SGHTS and CDR2 is YDEGEE. The CDR3 has 16 amino acids. Germline trimming cut 0 bases from V and 4 bases from J; bases unmatched to any gene: 7. The CDR3 protein is CASSLVFGTENQPQHF. The CDR3 DNA sequence: TGTGCCAGCAGCTTGGTATTCGGGACAGAAAATCAGCCCCAGCATTTT.

This clonotype was seen ten or more times. This sequence joins TRBV20-1 and TRBJ2-7, with 9 bases aligning to TRBD2. Germline V gives CDR1 DFQATT, CDR2 SNEGSKA (reference sequence). V gave up 3 bases and J gave up 2 bases; unmatched junction bases: 11. The CDR3 runs to 16 residues. This chain's CDR3 is CSARSGGPSGTYEQYF. Written as DNA, the CDR3 is TGCAGTGCTAGGTCCGGCGGGCCTAGCGGGACCTACGAGCAGTACTTC.

This sequence joins TRBV12-3 or TRBV12-4 and TRBJ2-5; TRBD2 agrees at 8 bases. The CDR3 sequence is 15 residues long. V gave up 6 bases and J gave up 1 base; unmatched junction bases: 7. CDR3 sequence reads: CASSWSSGPQETQYF. CDR3 DNA sequence: TGTGCCAGCAGCTGGTCTAGCGGGCCCCAAGAGACCCAGTACTTC.

The gene calls are TRBV24-1 and TRBJ2-3; 8 positions agree with TRBD1. The CDR3 extends over 16 amino acids. CDR1 KGHDR and CDR2 SFDVKD come from the germline V gene. The V gene end was trimmed by 6 bases and the J gene end by 0 bases; junction bases not matched to a gene: 7. The CDR3 region has the DNA TGTGCCACCAGTTTCGACAGGGGAACTAGCACAGATACGCAGTATTTT. Its translation: CATSFDRGTSTDTQYF.

This clonotype turned up a few times. CDR3 protein: CASSLTLASGGQETQYF. The CDR3 region has the DNA TGCGCCAGCAGCTTGACTTTGGCTAGCGGGGGCCAAGAGACCCAGTACTTC. The V and J genes are TRBV5-1 and TRBJ2-5; 10 bases are shared with TRBD2. The germline gives CDR1 SGHRS, CDR2 YFSETQ. The trim removed 1 base at V and 1 base at J, leaving 7 bases unmatched. The CDR3 loop spans 17 amino acids.

The rearrangement joins TRBV2 to TRBJ2-3; D is uncertain. In germline, CDR1 is SNHLY, CDR2 FYNNEI. CDR3 length equals 10 residues. Trimming removed 9 bases from V and 11 bases from J, with 12 bases in between. In nucleotides, the CDR3 is TGTGCCAGTCCAGTTGATGGGCAGTATTTT. Translation: CASPVDGQYF.

This clonotype appeared many times. The V call is TRBV29-1, the J call TRBJ2-5; D is perhaps TRBD1 or TRBD2 (6 bases each). V was pared by 2 bases and J by 5 bases, with 12 bases between. The germline V gene has CDR1 SQVTM and CDR2 ANQGSEA. CDR3 length equals 13 residues. CDR3 coding DNA: TGCAGCGTTGAACGTGGGGGGCGCGAGACCCAGTACTTC. Translated, it gives CSVERGGRETQYF.

The gene calls are TRBV29-1 and TRBJ1-2; D perhaps matches TRBD1 (6 bases). Trimming shortened V by 5 bases and J by 6 bases, and 16 bases separated the two germline ends. This CDR3 spans 13 amino acids. Germline-derived CDR1 and CDR2 are SQVTM and ANQGSEA. The CDR3 loop reads CSVHVPTGDGYTF. The CDR3 region has the DNA TGCAGCGTTCACGTACCGACAGGAGATGGCTACACCTTC.

This clonotype was detected only a few times. The chain is built from TRBV14 and TRBJ1-4; maybe TRBD1 (5 bases). Per germline, CDR1 SGHDN and CDR2 FVKESK. The V gene lost 5 bases and the J gene lost 7 bases, with 14 bases spanning the gap. This CDR3 comprises 14 residues. The CDR3 nucleotides read TGTGCCAGCAGCTCTCTGGGGGAACGTGAAAAACTGTTTTTT. Residues: CASSSLGEREKLFF.

In its sample, this clonotype was seen once. The chain couples TRBV28 to TRBJ2-5; D is perhaps TRBD2 (5 bases). V was cut by 6 bases and J by 5 bases, with 13 bases left in between. Germline V lookup: CDR1 MDHEN, CDR2 SYDVKM. This CDR3 comprises 13 residues. CDR3 region: CASSRRISETQYF. For the CDR3, the DNA is TGTGCCAGCAGCAGGAGGATTTCGGAGACCCAGTACTTC.

This clonotype appeared many times. J is TRBJ2-3 and V is TRBV27, with D hard to call. CDR3 length: 14 residues. Trimming left V 5 bases short and J 2 bases short, with 11 bases between. CDR1 and CDR2 from the germline V gene are MNHEY and SMNVEV (reference sequence). As DNA, the CDR3 is TGTGCCAGCAGTCTTAGGGCATCCACAGATACGCAGTATTTT. The encoded protein is CASSLRASTDTQYF.

The rearrangement joins TRBV5-1 to TRBJ2-2; weak D call: TRBD1 (6 bases). In germline, CDR1 is SGHRS, CDR2 YFSETQ. Trimming removed 3 bases from V and 3 bases from J, with 15 bases in between. CDR3 length equals 16 residues. CDR3 amino acids: CASSYPRGADTGELFF. CDR3 in DNA: TGCGCCAGCAGCTACCCCAGGGGCGCAGACACCGGGGAGCTGTTTTTT.

The chain joins TRBV20-1 to TRBJ2-5, with 8 bases matching TRBD2. TRBJ2-1 matches the DNA end more closely, so the J call is doubtful. CDR3 length equals 16 residues. Per germline, CDR1 DFQATT and CDR2 SNEGSKA (reference sequence). CDR3 region: CSARDFLAGGHNEQFF. Written as DNA, the CDR3 is TGCAGTGCTAGAGATTTTTTGGCGGGAGGCCACAATGAGCAGTTCTTC.